Detailed here is one TCR beta chain. Its antigen remains unknown. This specimen comes from a study of shared clonotypes between healthy human individuals. Overall study findings and caveats: Measured sharing among donors was expected to vary with sequencing depth. Generally, estimated richness proved larger in naive subsets than it did in memory subsets. Relative to their counterparts shared across all four donors, non-shared clonotypes exhibited diminished generation probabilities.

Trimming stripped 4 bases from V and 5 bases from J, with 14 bases between. The CDR3 extends over 13 amino acids. From germline, CDR1 is SQVTM and CDR2 ANQGSEA. This table comes from immunoSEQ multiplex PCR, and its TCRdb copy is limited to in-frame clones, with some not included. Altogether 600,000 to 750,000 clones are present, over 55% being singletons, with the ten largest covering less than 2%. The specimen sequenced was memory CD4+ T cells sorted from blood. As for subset: CD45RA-negative fraction. The chain has TRBV29-1 and TRBJ1-1; D might be TRBD1 (6 bases). This TCR derives from a woman aged 25 to 45 in good health. The CDR3: CSVAQGSMTEAFF. Written as DNA, the CDR3 is TGCAGCGTTGCGCAGGGGAGTATGACTGAAGCTTTCTTT.